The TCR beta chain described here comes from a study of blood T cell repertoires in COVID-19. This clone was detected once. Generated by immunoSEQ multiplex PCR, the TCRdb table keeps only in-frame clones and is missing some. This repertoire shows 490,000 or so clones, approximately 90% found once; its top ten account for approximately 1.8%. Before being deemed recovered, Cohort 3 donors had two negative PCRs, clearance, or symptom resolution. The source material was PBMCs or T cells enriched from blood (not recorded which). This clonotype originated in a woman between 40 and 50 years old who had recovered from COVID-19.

CDR3 DNA sequence: TGCGCCAGCAGCACCTCTACTAGCACAGATACGCAGTATTTT. This sequence encodes CASSTSTSTDTQYF. The rearrangement joins TRBV5-1 to TRBJ2-3, with D unclear. The V gene's germline CDR1 is SGHRS and CDR2 YFSETQ. V gave up 4 bases and J gave up 0 bases, with 9 bases separating them. The CDR3 has 14 amino acids.